This is a list of T cell receptor beta chains from one sample in a study of CD8+CD57+ T cells in acquired aplastic anemia. Using its own MiXCR run on the reads, TCRdb lists one record per CDR3 protein. The top ten clones hold about 16% of a sample with some 190,000 distinct CDR3 sequences, about 53% of them seen once. Sequences were obtained from sorted CD4+, CD8+, or CD8+CD57+ T cells (not recorded which) from PBMCs. These receptors were obtained from a human donor in good health, serving as a control. The CDR3 runs from the conserved cysteine through the conserved F or W. The D gene is left open where the match is weak. Size is omitted from some rows. Given values are once, few, many or a class for expanded clones.

j_gene	d_gene	v_gene	abundance	CDR3nt	CDR3aa
TRBJ2-7	NA	TRBV14	once	TGTGCCAGCAGCCAACGGAGAAGTCTGACCACCTACGAGCAGTACTTC	CASSQRRSLTTYEQYF
TRBJ2-7	NA	TRBV20-1	NA	TGCAGTGCTACGGACCTCTCCTACGAGCAGTACTTC	CSATDLSYEQYF
TRBJ2-7	NA	TRBV10-3	NA	TGTGCCATCAGTGAGTCGGGAACAGTACCCACCTACGAGCAGTACTTC	CAISESGTVPTYEQYF
TRBJ2-1	TRBD1	TRBV5-1	many	TGCGCCAGCAGCTTCCCCGGGACAGGGGGCCATGAGCAGTTCTTC	CASSFPGTGGHEQFF
TRBJ2-5	NA	TRBV20-1	many	TGCAGTGCTAGAACCCAACCAGGGGAGACCCAGTACTTC	CSARTQPGETQYF
TRBJ2-1	TRBD1	TRBV20-1	NA	TGCAGTGCTAGCGACAGGGCATCCTACAATGAGCAGTTCTTC	CSASDRASYNEQFF
TRBJ2-5	TRBD1	TRBV11-1	NA	TGTGCCAGCAGACCCGGACAGGGCGGGCGAAAGACCCAGTACTTC	CASRPGQGGRKTQYF
TRBJ1-1	NA	TRBV5-5	many	TGTGCCAGCAGGTCTCCCGGAATGAACACTGAAGCTTTCTTT	CASRSPGMNTEAFF
TRBJ2-3	TRBD2	TRBV6-5	NA	TGTGCCAGCAGCGTTACGGGGGGACCTAGCACAGATACGCAGTATTTT	CASSVTGGPSTDTQYF
TRBJ2-1	TRBD2	TRBV20-1	NA	TGCAGTGCTACTCCACTAGCGGGGCCGCAGCAGTTCTTC	CSATPLAGPQQFF
TRBJ2-1	TRBD1	TRBV29-1	NA	TGCAGCGTCAACAGGGGCCGAGACAATGAGCAGTTCTTC	CSVNRGRDNEQFF
TRBJ1-4	NA	TRBV3-2	few	TGTGCCAGCAGCCAAGTCGGCCGGGACAGGGCTGAAAAACTGTTTTTT	CASSQVGRDRAEKLFF
TRBJ1-5	NA	TRBV10-3	many	TGTGCCATCAGTAGAGAGGGCAATCAGCCCCAGCATTTT	CAISREGNQPQHF
TRBJ2-6	NA	TRBV15	many	TGTGCCACCAGCAGAGATGGGGGGAGTGGGGCCAACGTCCTGACTTTC	CATSRDGGSGANVLTF
TRBJ1-1	TRBD1	TRBV13	many	TGTGCCAGCAGCTTATCGGGACAGGGCCGTATGAACACTGAAGCTTTCTTT	CASSLSGQGRMNTEAFF
TRBJ1-5	NA	TRBV5-4	NA	TGTGCCAGCAGTTCGCAGGGCAGCAATCAGCCCCAGCATTTT	CASSSQGSNQPQHF
TRBJ2-5	NA	TRBV7-3	many	TGTGCCAGCAGCTCGCCGGCCTCTGGAGCGGAGGGAAAGACCCAGTACTTC	CASSSPASGAEGKTQYF
TRBJ2-7	TRBD1	TRBV13	few	TGTGCCAGCAGCTTATTTTCCGGGACAGGGGTCTCCTACGAGCAGTACTTC	CASSLFSGTGVSYEQYF
TRBJ1-6	TRBD1	TRBV6-5	NA	TGTGCCAGCAGTTACTCGGGACAGGGTTCATCATCCCTCCACTTT	CASSYSGQGSSSLHF
TRBJ2-3	NA	TRBV4-2	once	TGTGCCAGTAGTATAGTGGCAGGCATGGATACGCAGTATTTT	CASSIVAGMDTQYF
TRBJ2-1	NA	TRBV19	NA	TGTGCCAGTAGCACCTTCGAGGCTGGGGGGAATGAGCAGTTCTTC	CASSTFEAGGNEQFF
TRBJ2-2	TRBD2	TRBV29-1	NA	TGCAGCGTTGAGCTAGCGGGGGTCCTTGGGAACACCGGGGAGCTGTTTTTT	CSVELAGVLGNTGELFF
TRBJ1-2	NA	TRBV6-5	NA	TGTGCCAGCAGTGACCTTAACTATGGCTACACCTTC	CASSDLNYGYTF
TRBJ1-1	NA	TRBV9	NA	TGTGCCAGCAGCGTAGTGGGGGACTCCAGAGAGTTGAACACTGAAGCTTTCTTT	CASSVVGDSRELNTEAFF
TRBJ1-1	TRBD1	TRBV20-1	NA	TGCAGTGCTCCGAGGGGGCGGGACACTGAAGCTTTCTTT	CSAPRGRDTEAFF
TRBJ1-2	NA	TRBV5-6	few	TGTGCCAGCAGCCGGGGCGCCGAAGATGGCTACACCTTC	CASSRGAEDGYTF
TRBJ1-1	NA	TRBV18	few	TGTGCCAGCTCAAAGCGAGATGGGCGTGAAGGGCCAAACACTGAAGCTTTCTTT	CASSKRDGREGPNTEAFF
TRBJ1-5	TRBD1	TRBV28	few	TGTGCCAGCAGTTTTATGGACAGGCAAAATCAGCCCCAGCATTTT	CASSFMDRQNQPQHF
TRBJ1-2	NA	TRBV20-1	NA	TGCAGTGCTAGAGCGCCAGGCCCTGGCTACACCTTC	CSARAPGPGYTF
TRBJ2-5	NA	TRBV19	many	TGTGCCAGTAGTATAGGAAGGAAAGAGACCCAGTACTTC	CASSIGRKETQYF
TRBJ2-3	NA	TRBV30	NA	TGTGCCTGGAGTGTCGGATTCTCCACAGATACGCAGTATTTT	CAWSVGFSTDTQYF
TRBJ2-7	TRBD2	TRBV6-4	NA	TGTGCCAGCAGTGACTCTACCCCAACTAGCGGGGAGAAGAAGGAGCAGTACTTC	CASSDSTPTSGEKKEQYF
TRBJ2-1	NA	TRBV20-1	NA	TGCAGTGCTAGCCCTCATGAGCAGTTCTTC	CSASPHEQFF